Listed here are 28 T cell receptor beta chains from one sample, sequenced in a study of follicular helper T cells after annual influenza vaccination. The time point: 2014-2015 season, pre-vaccination. TCRdb keeps only in-frame clones here, not all; method: immunoSEQ multiplex PCR. The table shows about 8,300 clones, with around four fifths occurring only once. Sequenced here: CXCR5+ CD38- circulating T follicular helper cells from blood, sampled on the day of influenza vaccination. Subset reported: circulating Tfh, non-naive CD4+CXCR5+PD-1+ (ICOS+CD38+ or ICOS-CD38-). Receptors originate from an adult who received the influenza vaccine.

The V call is TRBV25-1, the J call TRBJ1-2; no clear D. The CDR3 consists of 14 residues. Germline loops: CDR1 MGHDK, CDR2 SYGVNS. V was cut by 4 bases and J by 3 bases, with 12 bases left in between. The CDR3 nucleotides read TGTGCCAGCAGTGGGTCCCGGGGTTACTATGGCTACACCTTC. This codes for CASSGSRGYYGYTF.

The chain has TRBV7-2 and TRBJ2-2; D is ambiguous. Trimming took off 6 bases at V and 2 bases at J, with 4 bases between the two ends. The CDR3 has 12 residues. CDR1 and CDR2 from the germline V gene are SGHTA and FQGNSA. CDR3 region: CASRVNTGELFF. CDR3 DNA: TGTGCCAGCAGAGTAAACACCGGGGAGCTGTTTTTT.

The chain is built from TRBV7-2 and TRBJ1-1; D gene uncertain. The germline gives CDR1 SGHTA, CDR2 FQGNSA. Trimming stripped 5 bases from V and 1 base from J, with 8 bases between. This CDR3 has 13 residues. The CDR3 sequence is CASSTTQNTEAFF. The CDR3 DNA follows: TGTGCCAGCAGCACTACACAGAACACTGAAGCTTTCTTT.

V usage is TRBV5-4 and J usage is TRBJ2-3; 11 bases map to TRBD2. CDR1 and CDR2 from the germline V gene are SGHNT and YYREEE (reference sequence). CDR3 length: 16 amino acids. J gave up 4 bases and V 4 bases, and 8 bases lay outside the gene matches. CDR3 sequence reads: CASSAQLAGVADTQYF. In DNA, the CDR3 is TGTGCCAGCAGCGCACAACTAGCGGGGGTCGCAGATACGCAGTATTTT. The full variable domain, rest sourced from reference TRBV5-4 and TRBJ2-3, is ETGVTQSPTHLIKTRGQQVTLRCSSQSGHNTVSWYQQALGQGPQFIFQYYREEENGRGNFPPRFSGLQFPNYSSELNVNALELDDSALYLCASSAQLAGVADTQYFGPGTRLTVL.

The rearrangement links TRBV18 to TRBJ2-5; D not resolved. The V end was cut by 6 bases, the J end by 2 bases, with 10 bases between. From germline, CDR1 is KGHSH and CDR2 LQKENI. There are 13 residues in the CDR3. The chain's CDR3 is CASSRSEQETQYF. CDR3 DNA sequence: TGTGCCAGCTCGCGGTCGGAGCAAGAGACCCAGTACTTC.

The chain couples TRBV4-3 to TRBJ2-7, with 9 bases that match TRBD1. This CDR3 has 17 amino acids. The germline V gene has CDR1 LGHNA and CDR2 YSLEER. J was trimmed by 2 bases and V by 3 bases; bases with no gene match: 11. CDR3 sequence reads: CASSQGAGQGTTYEQYF. The CDR3, as DNA: TGCGCCAGCAGCCAGGGTGCGGGACAGGGAACAACCTACGAGCAGTACTTC.

The chain is built from TRBV5-6 and TRBJ2-3, with D possibly called TRBD1 or TRBD2 (5 bases each). Trimming removed 2 bases at V and 5 bases at J, with 9 bases between. This CDR3 has 13 residues. Germline V gene data show CDR1 as SGHDT and CDR2 as YYEEEE. The DNA of the CDR3 is TGTGCCAGCAGCTTTCGAGGGGAAGATACGCAGTATTTT. It yields the protein CASSFRGEDTQYF.

The chain combines TRBV9 with TRBJ1-6; 8 nucleotides line up with TRBD1. The CDR3 contains 14 residues. The germline CDR1 and CDR2 sequences are SGDLS and YYNGEE. Trimming removed 3 bases from V and 5 bases from J; junction bases left unmatched: 1. The chain's CDR3 is CASSEGQDNSPLHF. CDR3 in DNA: TGTGCCAGCAGCGAGGGACAGGATAATTCACCCCTCCACTTT.

V is TRBV28 and J is TRBJ1-2, with 11 bases fitting TRBD1. The ends lost 6 bases at V and 4 bases at J; junction bases unmatched: 4. Germline loops: CDR1 MDHEN, CDR2 SYDVKM. The CDR3 is made up of 14 amino acids. The CDR3 reads CASREGQGAYGYTF. The CDR3 region has the DNA TGTGCCAGCAGGGAAGGACAGGGGGCCTATGGCTACACCTTC.

The chain uses TRBV9 and TRBJ2-2; 14 bases align to TRBD2. Trimming removed 4 bases from V and 0 bases from J; junction bases left unmatched: 11. The CDR3 is made up of 20 amino acids. In germline, CDR1 is SGDLS, CDR2 YYNGEE. The CDR3 is CASSPQRLAGGFANTGELFF. CDR3 nucleotide sequence: TGTGCCAGCAGCCCCCAGCGACTAGCGGGGGGGTTCGCGAACACCGGGGAGCTGTTTTTT.

As to this clone: The same CDR3 can be traced to other DNA sequences in this sample. The chain uses TRBV5-6 and TRBJ1-5, with a tentative D call TRBD1 (5 bases). Germline V gives CDR1 SGHDT, CDR2 YYEEEE. V dropped 5 bases and J dropped 11 bases, with 23 bases sitting between them. This CDR3 comprises 15 residues. Here the CDR3 reads CASSFGTAPVSSQHF. CDR3 sequence (DNA): TGTGCCAGCAGTTTTGGGACGGCCCCAGTGAGTTCCCAGCATTTT.

This chain links TRBV1 with TRBJ2-7; the table assigns TRBD1, which was not confirmed against the DNA. TRBV1 has pseudogene status. The CDR3 sequence is 17 residues long. CDR3: CTSSQASDTRFSYEQYF. The CDR3 DNA sequence: TGCACCAGCAGCCAAGCGTCGGACACTCGATTCTCCTACGAGCAGTACTTC.

The chain couples TRBV2 to TRBJ2-5; unclear D gene. V was trimmed by 4 bases and J by 3 bases, leaving 6 bases between them. From germline, CDR1 is SNHLY and CDR2 FYNNEI. The CDR3 length is 12 residues. As DNA, the CDR3 is TGTGCCAGCAGTGTCCTAGAAGAGACCCAGTACTTC. Protein sequence: CASSVLEETQYF.

The chain is built from TRBV5-1 and TRBJ2-3; D is undetermined. This CDR3 has 16 amino acids. Germline CDR1 and CDR2: SGHRS and YFSETQ. Between the trimmed V and J ends, which lost 3 bases and 2 bases, there was a span of 16 bases. The CDR3 protein is CASSSLGPRVTDTQYF. In DNA form, the CDR3 reads TGCGCCAGCAGCTCTCTGGGTCCCCGGGTCACAGATACGCAGTATTTT.

The chain combines TRBV6-6 with TRBJ2-7; 8 bases fit TRBD1. The trim removed 0 bases at V and 9 bases at J, leaving 7 bases unmatched. Germline values: CDR1 MNHNY, CDR2 SVGAGI (reference sequence). CDR3 length equals 14 residues. The CDR3 here is CASSYSQGAFGQYF. Written as DNA, the CDR3 is TGTGCCAGCAGTTACTCGCAGGGGGCTTTTGGGCAGTACTTC.

The chain joins TRBV18 to TRBJ2-1; 9 bases are a match to TRBD2. The CDR3 is 17 residues long. Trimming at V came to 3 bases and at J to 2 bases, leaving 8 bases not matched to a gene. Germline V gene lookup returns CDR1 KGHSH and CDR2 LQKENI. CDR3 coding DNA: TGTGCCAGCTCACCTTACACTAGCGGGCGTACCTACAATGAGCAGTTCTTC. Translated: CASSPYTSGRTYNEQFF.

The chain links TRBV6-4 to TRBJ2-7; D is uncertain. The CDR3 consists of 16 residues. CDR1 and CDR2 (germline): MRHNA, SNTAGT. V lost 4 bases and J lost 1, with 17 bases in between. CDR3 DNA: TGTGCCAGCAGTGCCCCGACGGTCGACCCTTCCTACGAGCAGTACTTC. Encoded protein: CASSAPTVDPSYEQYF.

The chain employs TRBV11-2 and TRBJ1-4, with D tentatively TRBD1 (5 bases). Germline V lookup: CDR1 SGHAT, CDR2 FQNNGV. V was pared by 5 bases and J by 6 bases, with 19 bases between. This CDR3 comprises 16 residues. The CDR3 DNA reads as TGTGCCAGCAGCCGGCGGGAGGGGACGGGTGATGAAAAACTGTTTTTT. It specifies CASSRREGTGDEKLFF.

In its sample, this clone was seen once. V is TRBV6-6 and J is TRBJ1-2; TRBD1 is a possible D gene (6 bases). The germline gives CDR1 MNHNY, CDR2 SVGAGI (reference sequence). The germline V and J ends were trimmed by 6 bases and 2 bases, with 10 bases remaining between them. The CDR3 has 13 amino acids. The CDR3: CASRSGQNYGYTF. The CDR3 DNA sequence: TGTGCCAGCAGATCCGGACAGAACTATGGCTACACCTTC.

This clone was counted between two and nine times. This chain joins TRBV2 and TRBJ1-6; 8 bases agree with TRBD1. CDR3 length equals 14 residues. Germline trimming cut 9 bases from V and 6 bases from J; bases unmatched to any gene: 7. The germline gives CDR1 SNHLY, CDR2 FYNNEI. In nucleotides, the CDR3 is TGTGCCAGTGGACAGGGAGTAATTAATTCACCCCTCCACTTT. Its protein is CASGQGVINSPLHF.

The J gene is TRBJ1-5, the V gene TRBV6-6, with 7 bases fitting TRBD1. Germline V gives CDR1 MNHNY, CDR2 SVGAGI (reference sequence). V was clipped by 2 bases and J by 2 bases; unmatched bases: 3. The CDR3 totals 15 residues. This CDR3 reads CASSYSQGGNQPQHF. The CDR3 nucleotides are TGTGCCAGCAGTTACAGCCAGGGGGGCAATCAGCCCCAGCATTTT.

This clone was recorded only once. The V gene is TRBV15, the J gene TRBJ1-4; 9 bases are shared with TRBD1. The CDR3 is 15 amino acids. Germline V lookup: CDR1 LNHNV, CDR2 YYDKDF (reference sequence). The V and J ends lost 3 bases and 8 bases, in that order; junction bases with no gene match: 7. The CDR3 is CATSRVGTGREKLFF. Here the CDR3 DNA reads TGTGCCACCAGCAGGGTAGGGACAGGGCGCGAAAAACTGTTTTTT.

This sequence joins TRBV5-1 and TRBJ1-2, with 10 bases lining up with TRBD1. Germline CDR1 SGHRS, CDR2 YFSETQ. CDR3 length: 13 amino acids. Trimming removed 4 bases from V and 6 bases from J; junction bases left unmatched: 3. CDR3 DNA: TGCGCCAGCAGCCTAGGACAGGGGGATGGCTACACCTTC. This translates into CASSLGQGDGYTF.

This sequence joins TRBV7-2 and TRBJ2-6, with TRBD2 identical over 7 bases. The germline V gene has CDR1 SGHTA and CDR2 FQGNSA. There are 17 residues in the CDR3. Losses at the gene ends were 6 bases for V and 2 bases for J; bases not matched to a gene: 10. The CDR3 sequence: CASSSAGFSAGANVLTF. Here the CDR3 DNA reads TGTGCCAGCAGTTCAGCGGGGTTTTCGGCTGGGGCCAACGTCCTGACTTTC.

The V call is TRBV28, the J call TRBJ1-2; no clear D gene. Germline loops: CDR1 MDHEN, CDR2 SYDVKM. Trimming removed 4 bases at V and 8 bases at J, with 14 bases between. The CDR3 is 13 residues long. The DNA for the CDR3 is TGTGCCAGCAGTTCATCGGGTTATAGAGGCTACACCTTC. Residues: CASSSSGYRGYTF.

The chain has TRBV28 and TRBJ1-2; D remains ambiguous. The germline V and J ends were trimmed by 6 bases and 8 bases, with 16 bases remaining between them. Germline CDR1 MDHEN, CDR2 SYDVKM. The CDR3 loop spans 13 amino acids. CDR3 region: CASSLLTLSGYTF. The CDR3 DNA is TGTGCCAGCAGCCTCCTGACCCTGTCAGGCTACACCTTC.

The chain uses TRBV6-5 and TRBJ2-6; 7 bases match TRBD1. Germline V CDR1 and CDR2: MNHEY, SVGAGI. The length of the CDR3 is 15 residues. The ends lost 6 bases at V and 0 bases at J; junction bases unmatched: 2. The CDR3 bases are TGTGCCAGCAGGTGGGACAGCTCTGGGGCCAACGTCCTGACTTTC. Translating gives CASRWDSSGANVLTF.

The CDR3 region is CASSTGAGNTIYF. In DNA, the CDR3 is TGTGCCAGCAGCACCGGGGCTGGAAACACCATATATTTT. The chain combines TRBV11-3 with TRBJ1-3; D is unresolved. The V gene lost 5 bases and the J gene lost 2 bases, with 7 bases spanning the gap. The CDR3 consists of 13 residues. The germline gives CDR1 SGHNT, CDR2 YENEEA.